This T cell receptor beta chain was obtained from a study of post-analysis software for immune sequencing data. Study outcomes and limitations: By F measure, strong co-clustering occurred among samples prepared in the same batch. Included in a set of a few TRBV segments more frequent in patients than controls were TRBV5-6, TRBV5-1 and TRBV20-1.

TCR beta cDNA libraries included unique molecular identifiers. TCRdb used MiXCR to reprocess the PCR reads, holding one entry per CDR3 protein. The sample records roughly 800,000 distinct CDR3 sequences, 46% being singletons. Trimming removed 2 bases from V and 3 bases from J; junction bases left unmatched: 9. This CDR3 contains 17 residues. The germline V gene encodes CDR1 MDHEN and CDR2 SYDVKM. To note about this clonotype: What it binds is not known.

The chain couples TRBV28 to TRBJ1-5; TRBD1 agrees at 8 bases. The receptor was isolated from a girl between 5 and 17 years old with multiple sclerosis. Sequences were obtained from blood. The DNA of the CDR3 is TGTGCCAGCAGTTTAGTAGGGGCAGGGGGCAACAATCAGCCCCAGCATTTT. Amino acid sequence: CASSLVGAGGNNQPQHF.